This T cell receptor (beta chain) stems from a study of blood T cells in healthy people across ages. This CDR3 contains 17 residues. The V gene end was trimmed by 0 bases and the J gene end by 2 bases; junction bases not matched to a gene: 8. Germline CDR1 and CDR2: DFQATT and SNEGSKA (reference sequence). In its sample, this clonotype was seen a few times. A sample-barcoded 5' primer and a J-beta primer mix were used in a second PCR of roughly 7 to 11 cycles. One entry per CDR3 protein, called by TCRdb with MiXCR from the 5' RACE reads. The data hold 700,000 or so distinct CDR3 sequences, with around a fifth observed a single time.

This clonotype was sampled from a man in his 70s in good health. The chain joins TRBV20-1 to TRBJ2-2, with 8 bases aligning to TRBD2. The material sequenced was blood. CDR3 in amino acids: CSARDQASGPNTGELFF. In DNA form, the CDR3 reads TGCAGTGCTAGAGATCAGGCTAGCGGGCCAAACACCGGGGAGCTGTTTTTT.